This TCR beta chain was obtained from a study of cytomegalovirus exposure and HLA in healthy donors (TCRdb year 2017). The study in broad terms: According to an earlier analysis of around 600 of the donors, some 180 million T cells yielded 117 million unique TCR beta sequences and 276 Gb of sequence data. An early release covering roughly 640 HLA-typed donors comprised roughly 300 gigabases of sequencing data and tens of millions of unique TCR sequences. The genetic ancestry cluster associated with self-reported Caucasian donors included 80% to 90% of the 300 to 400 genotyped donors. The study aimed to test whether signatures of past pathogen exposure could be identified by cataloging public T cell receptors. Using immunosequencing, the study profiled T cell repertoires from 550 to 750 subjects and related those repertoires to cytomegalovirus serostatus. In addition to the first cohort of approximately 650 subjects, a separate validation cohort of some 120 different subjects was used. The study combined high-throughput TCR immunosequencing, statistical association of individual TCRs with disease status, and machine learning to predict cytomegalovirus infection status. A later analysis re-examined previously published TCR beta repertoires from hundreds of donors and added high-resolution HLA genotyping to investigate patterns of TCR occurrence. The later analysis used no new phenotypic data to find candidate immune exposures, relying instead on TCR beta sequences and their occurrence across donors. In an earlier analysis of 500 to 650 of the donors, high-throughput TCR beta sequencing was used to judge whether each TCR beta V gene segment behaved as functional or pseudogenic. Alongside the repertoire data, information on donor age, sex, ethnicity and CMV serostatus was compiled. Genome-wide SNP genotypes for about three fifths of the 666 donors were used in a later genetic analysis, which treated that subset as a discovery cohort. All discovery cohort repertoires had been generated on a single sequencing platform. Both class I and class II loci were covered by HLA typing, at four-digit resolution. The number of donors typed differed by locus, with roughly 629-640 for A, B, C, DRB1 and DQB1, more than 500 for DQA1, 600 to 610 for DPA1, and around 430 for DPB1. A handful of DR-DQ haplotypes were treated as single units for association and clustering because of strong linkage in the cohort. On average, 235,054 unique TCR beta nucleotide sequences were sequenced per donor among 398 genotyped donors of the cohort, with 15% to 20% of those sequences being non-productive.

What the authors observed across the whole study: In vitro tests confirmed that three of the cytomegalovirus-associated TCR beta chains recognize cytomegalovirus antigens. The only immune exposure information available for the cohort was CMV serostatus. In a later analysis, several top co-occurrence clusters were reported to appear linked to parvovirus B19, influenza, CMV and Epstein-Barr virus. Compared with the 666-donor mean, donors in an Asian-associated ancestry cluster had fewer N-insertions in productive TCRs, according to a later genetic analysis. Assigning TCR associations to individual alleles was difficult when HLA alleles, especially DR and DQ, strongly co-occurred. Most TCR sequences were observed very rarely across donors, whereas some public TCRs were present in many individuals. A further reported finding was that TCR beta sequences accurately predicted the HLA-A and HLA-B alleles for most subjects in the first cohort. In a later analysis, HLA-associated TCR beta chains showed more clonal expansion and lower generation probabilities than non-associated chains that were equally common. A later genetic analysis associated a missense DCLRE1C variant with V-gene and J-gene trimming of TCR beta chains, and an independent cohort replicated the association. Because counts were too low, about 17 rarely observed V segments, including chromosome 9 orphons, were excluded from the earlier analysis of some 540 of the donors. Presence/absence analyses assumed roughly uniform sequencing depth across donors, an assumption that may not hold. A cluster of highly shared sequence variants was judged likely to represent a technical artifact of the sequencing pipeline. A later analysis found that TCR association rates varied across HLA loci, with DRB1 alleles showing the most associated TCRs and HLA-C alleles the fewest. The study listed over 150 TCR beta chains as associated with cytomegalovirus. In a later analysis, most CMV-associated TCR beta chains were found to appear HLA-restricted, with HLA associations seemingly driven largely by CMV exposure. Some IMGT-functional V segments, including TRBV6-2 and TRBV6-3, could not be distinguished by the 87-base-pair reads and were therefore excluded. HLA typing was unavailable for some donors at each locus, so association tests used only the typed subset. Broadly in line with IMGT annotations, most TCR beta V segments showed up in productive rearrangements about 90% or about 30% of the time in an earlier analysis of approximately 640 of the donors. In both the original and validation cohorts, the classifier was reported to diagnose cytomegalovirus status with high specificity and sensitivity. According to the authors, the approach could potentially be generalized to other disease states and immunological phenotypes. Correlated functional status among segregating V segments might reflect linkage disequilibrium, but an unknown experimental factor could not be ruled out. A later analysis associated roughly 17,000 TCR beta sequences with specific HLA alleles at a false discovery rate of 0.05. This cohort had only TCR beta chains sequenced, and the lack of alpha or paired-chain data limited which features could be detected.

The CDR3 numbers 17 residues from cysteine through phenylalanine. Only the CDR3 part of the read is kept: 51 bases, read in frame from the first base. Looking up the germline V gene yields CDR1 SNHLY and CDR2 FYNNEI. The germline V end is reduced by 4 bases and the J end by 8 bases; junction bases left unmatched: 14. The cohort was made up of 666 healthy bone marrow donors. All cohort members were sampled while nominally healthy, although unrecorded immune exposures were likely present. The donor was CMV seronegative and belonged to the group of roughly 330 seronegative cohort members. A peripheral blood sample was provided by each donor, and peripheral blood mononuclear cells were used for TCR beta sequencing. The Qiagen DNeasy Blood Extraction Kit was used to extract genomic DNA from the blood cell samples. The library was generated by the immunoSEQ multiplex PCR assay. A mixture of 60 forward primers for TCR Vbeta segments and 13 reverse primers for TCR Jbeta segments was used in the multiplex PCR. Amplification of the CDR3 region of rearranged TCR beta genes was performed with a multiplex PCR assay on genomic DNA. The Illumina HiSeq System was used to sequence the amplified TCR beta libraries as 87-base-pair reads. Under the source paper's analysis protocol: In a later analysis, tens of millions of unique TCR beta chains were counted across the roughly 700 repertoires, and approximately 11 million of these chains were shared by at least two donors. Raw reads were error-corrected and collapsed into unique sequences with a nearest-neighbor algorithm that merged closely related sequences to remove PCR and sequencing errors. Alignment of CDR3 sequences to IMGT reference sequences was used to assign V, D and J gene segments. For a sequence to be retained, at least a six-nucleotide match to both a V gene segment and a J gene segment was required. A rearrangement was called productive if the CDR3 had no stop codons and remained in frame with V and J, and every other rearrangement was called non-productive. CDR3 was defined according to IMGT convention as the region running from the second conserved V-encoded cysteine to the conserved J-encoded phenylalanine. Sequences without an unambiguous match to a single V gene segment were excluded from the earlier analysis of 587 of the donors. In an earlier analysis of some 590 of the donors, V segments were called functional above 56.7% productive rearrangements and were called segregating when the between-donor standard deviation exceeded 5%. A statistical classification framework was built for diagnosing cytomegalovirus status from the catalog of TCR beta chain sequences. A later analysis assigned V and J genes by comparing TCR nucleotide sequences with IMGT/GENE-DB human TR gene sequences. A later analysis assigned CDR3 sequences and most-parsimonious VDJ recombination scenarios with the TCRdist pipeline. In a later analysis, each TCR beta chain was defined by its CDR3 amino acid sequence together with its V-gene family, and reads without a unique V-gene family were excluded. A later analysis removed several hundred highly shared, low-generation-probability nucleotide sequences to deal with suspected cross-contamination and a sequencing artifact. A later analysis calculated a clonal expansion index for each public chain from normalized within-repertoire ranks of inferred template counts. In a later analysis, generation probabilities were computed using a VDJ recombination model fitted to out-of-frame rearrangements, and the results were checked against IGoR. In a later analysis, hypergeometric tests were used to score TCR-TCR, TCR-HLA and TCR-CMV co-occurrence, with a repertoire-size bias correction applied to TCR pairs. To estimate false discovery rates, a later analysis permuted the HLA or CMV assignments 20 times. In a later analysis, co-occurring TCRs were grouped using DBSCAN, with TCRdist sequence similarity added in when clustering inside HLA-allele-positive subsets. Repertoires with fewer than 30,000 or more than 120,000 public chains, plus five repertoires with anomalous nucleotide sharing, were excluded from co-occurrence clustering. Drawn from immuneACCESS, this table holds only the in-frame rearrangements with V and J called that TCRdb kept. Clones are partly lost; checked studies trace under half to an unresolved V gene and leave the rest unexplained. V and J calls and clone size are copied from that table; D and trimming were computed from the DNA. Present in this sample are fewer than 200,000 clones, about 80% of which were seen just once. The biggest ten clones account for more than 0.5% of the sample.

As regards this clone: No antigen is known for it. Base qualities were left out, and no much larger clone turns up one base away.

The sample consisted of PBMCs. The V gene is TRBV2 and the J gene is TRBJ2-1, with 10 bases matching TRBD2. The TCR was taken from a woman between 45 and 65 years old in good health and CMV-seronegative. The CDR3 has the sequence CASSVFRASGSFDEQFF. The DNA sequence is TGTGCCAGCAGTGTGTTTAGGGCTAGCGGGAGTTTCGATGAGCAGTTCTTC. Outside the CDR3, residues come from the reference TRBV2 and TRBJ2-1 proteins, so the full variable domain is: EPEVTQTPSHQVTQMGQEVILRCVPISNHLYFYWYRQILGQKVEFLVSFYNNEISEKSEIFDDQFSVERPDGSNFTLKIRSTKLEDSAMYFCASSVFRASGSFDEQFFGPGTRLTVL.